This TCR beta chain was identified in a study of CD8 T cells in Susac syndrome. cDNA came from approximately 0.5 to 1 ug RNA primed by random hexamers. TCRdb re-analysed the immunoSEQ multiplex PCR reads in MiXCR, keeping a single row per CDR3 protein. The sample holds about 83,000 distinct CDR3 sequences, approximately 96% seen once. This CDR3 comprises 11 residues. Germline CDR1 and CDR2: SGHDT and YYEEEE. The junction had 6 bases not matched to a gene; V was cut back by 7 bases and J by 11 bases. This clonotype was detected only once. The sample taken for sequencing was CD8+ T cells from PBMCs. The chain has TRBV5-6 and TRBJ2-1, with TRBD2 identical over 7 bases. The sequence was collected from a human donor with Susac syndrome. CDR3 amino acids: CASVSGGKQFF. The DNA of the CDR3 is TGTGCCAGCGTATCCGGGGGGAAGCAGTTCTTC.